Below are 21 T cell receptor beta chains sequenced from a single sample in a study of blood T cells in healthy people across ages. Together with a sample-barcoded 5' primer, a J-beta primer mix was included in a second PCR lasting about 7 to 11 cycles. TCRdb re-analysed the 5' RACE reads in MiXCR, keeping a single row per CDR3 protein. The repertoire holds more than 550,000 distinct CDR3 sequences, around a fifth seen once, with roughly 22% in the top ten. Material: blood. Receptor source: a man between 70 and 80 years old in good health.

This clonotype has just a few counts. The chain carries TRBV7-2 and TRBJ2-3, with D maybe TRBD1 (6 bases). The CDR3 is 15 amino acids. The germline CDR1 and CDR2 sequences are SGHTA and FQGNSA. V dropped 5 bases and J dropped 2 bases, with 14 bases sitting between them. The DNA of the CDR3 is TGTGCCAGCAGCCTCTTACAGGGCTCCACAGATACGCAGTATTTT. Amino acid sequence: CASSLLQGSTDTQYF.

The sample holds a few counts of this clonotype. The V and J genes are TRBV7-2 and TRBJ2-4, with 9 bases fitting TRBD2. There are 14 residues in the CDR3. V lost 4 bases to trimming and J lost 5 bases; unmatched junction nucleotides: 3. Looked up from germline, CDR1 is SGHTA and CDR2 is FQGNSA. The CDR3 nucleotides read TGTGCCAGCAGCTCGGCGGGAGGGGAAAACATTCAGTACTTC. Translating gives CASSSAGGENIQYF.

This chain connects TRBV28 to TRBJ2-5; D is possibly TRBD2 (7 bases). The J call may be incorrect, as the DNA end agrees better with TRBJ2-1. Germline V gives CDR1 MDHEN, CDR2 SYDVKM. The CDR3 covers 15 residues. The CDR3 is CASSFPRGADNEQFF. CDR3 nucleotide sequence: TGTGCCAGCAGTTTTCCTCGGGGGGCCGACAATGAGCAGTTCTTC.

In this sample, this clonotype turned up a few times. A read error may be the cause here, since a much bigger clone is one base away. The chain uses TRBV6-1 and TRBJ1-3, with D perhaps matching TRBD1 (6 bases). Between the trimmed V and J ends, which lost 7 bases and 4 bases, there was a span of 14 bases. The CDR3 is made up of 14 amino acids. Germline V gene data show CDR1 as MNHNS and CDR2 as SASEGT. The CDR3: CASINREMGNTIYF. The DNA for the CDR3 is TGTGCCAGCATAAACAGGGAGATGGGAAACACCATATATTTT.

The genes are TRBV12-3 or TRBV12-4 and TRBJ1-4, with no clear D. V lost 0 bases, J lost 4 bases, and 6 bases lay in between. The CDR3 has 14 residues. Here the CDR3 DNA reads TGTGCCAGCAGTTTAGCAGTTTTTAATGAAAAACTGTTTTTT. Amino acid sequence: CASSLAVFNEKLFF.

The table lists this clonotype with a few counts. The J gene is TRBJ2-2, the V gene TRBV10-3; no clear D gene. Deletions cut 6 bases from V and 6 bases from J, with 14 bases between. CDR1 and CDR2 from the germline V gene are ENHRY and SYGVKD. There are 14 residues in the CDR3. CDR3 DNA sequence: TGTGCCATCAGGGCTGTGGGGATTGCCGGGGAGCTGTTTTTT. The encoded protein is CAIRAVGIAGELFF.

This clonotype occurred a few times. The V and J genes are TRBV3-1 and TRBJ1-6; 11 bases map to TRBD1. CDR3 length: 16 residues. The V gene's germline CDR1 is LGHDT and CDR2 YNNKEL (reference sequence). The J segment lost 8 bases and the V segment lost 0 bases, leaving 3 bases of the junction unmatched. The CDR3 spells CASSQDLGQGDSPLHF. Here the CDR3 DNA reads TGTGCCAGCAGCCAAGATTTGGGACAGGGGGATTCACCCCTCCACTTT. Supplemented by reference TRBV3-1 and TRBJ1-6, the full variable domain reads DTAVSQTPKYLVTQMGNDKSIKCEQNLGHDTMYWYKQDSKKFLKIMFSYNNKELIINETVPNRFSPKSPDKAHLNLHINSLELGDSAVYFCASSQDLGQGDSPLHFGNGTRLTVT.

This sequence joins TRBV7-9 and TRBJ2-7, with 7 positions matching TRBD1. Trimming removed 11 bases from V and 6 bases from J; junction bases left unmatched: 10. CDR1 SEHNR and CDR2 FQNEAQ come from the germline V gene (reference sequence). CDR3 length: 12 amino acids. The CDR3 nucleotides read TGTGCCGGTGACAGGACAGGTTCCGAGCAGTACTTC. Its translation: CAGDRTGSEQYF.

The sample holds many counts of this clonotype. The V gene is TRBV7-9, the J gene TRBJ1-3, with TRBD1 matching 7 bases. V lost 6 bases, J lost 0 bases, and 2 bases stayed unmatched. Germline CDR1 SEHNR, CDR2 FQNEAQ (reference sequence). This CDR3 contains 14 residues. The DNA for the CDR3 is TGTGCCAGCAGGGCAGGGGGCTCTGGAAACACCATATATTTT. Translating it yields CASRAGGSGNTIYF.

The chain uses TRBV6-2 or TRBV6-3 and TRBJ2-7; 8 nucleotides align to TRBD2. This CDR3 has 15 residues. Trimming took 7 bases from V and 0 from J; bases not matched to a gene: 8. Germline V gives CDR1 MNHEY, CDR2 SVGEGT. The CDR3 region is CASTSSGLSSYEQYV. The CDR3 DNA is TGTGCCAGCACCTCTAGCGGGTTAAGCTCCTACGAGCAGTACGTC.

The chain carries TRBV4-1 and TRBJ2-3, with 7 positions matching TRBD1. Trimming cost V 2 bases and J 0 bases; bases outside gene matches: 2. CDR1 and CDR2 from the germline V gene are MGHRA and YSYEKL. This CDR3 spans 15 amino acids. As DNA, the CDR3 is TGCGCCAGCAGCCAACCGACAGGGAGCACAGATACGCAGTATTTT. Amino acids: CASSQPTGSTDTQYF.

The rearrangement uses TRBV9 and TRBJ1-2, with 7 bases that match TRBD1. J was trimmed by 3 bases and V by 0 bases; bases with no gene match: 2. The germline gives CDR1 SGDLS, CDR2 YYNGEE. The CDR3 consists of 14 residues. CDR3 nucleotide sequence: TGTGCCAGCAGCGTAGACAGGGGCGACTATGGCTACACCTTC. It is translated as CASSVDRGDYGYTF.

The chain joins TRBV14 to TRBJ1-1; D remains unclear. Trimming removed 5 bases from V and 1 base from J, with 14 bases in between. The CDR3 totals 15 residues. Germline values: CDR1 SGHDN, CDR2 FVKESK. The CDR3 DNA follows: TGTGCCAGCAGCTTACATGCATTGGCGAACACTGAAGCTTTCTTT. It translates to CASSLHALANTEAFF.

With respect to this clonotype: The junction shows a germline mismatch at one end, possibly a read error. This chain links TRBV28 with TRBJ2-1; D is possibly TRBD2 (6 bases). CDR1 is MDHEN, CDR2 SYDVKM, per germline. This CDR3 is built from 14 residues. This CDR3 reads CVSSPGLSTNEQFF. As DNA, the CDR3 is TGTGTCAGCAGTCCTGGACTATCAACCAATGAGCAGTTCTTC.

This clonotype has just a few counts. V and J are TRBV7-8 and TRBJ1-1; 9 nucleotides line up with TRBD1. This CDR3 comprises 18 residues. Per the germline V gene, CDR1 is SGHVS and CDR2 is FQNEAQ. The trim removed 3 bases at V and 4 bases at J, leaving 15 bases unmatched. Written as DNA, the CDR3 is TGTGCCAGCAGCTTTAGTCGAGGTACAGGGGGCGTCCCCACTGAAGCTTTCTTT. Translated, it gives CASSFSRGTGGVPTEAFF.

This clonotype was detected many times. V and J are TRBV20-1 and TRBJ1-6, with D perhaps TRBD1 (6 bases). Germline CDR1 DFQATT, CDR2 SNEGSKA (reference sequence). Trimming stripped 1 base from V and 7 bases from J, with 11 bases between. The CDR3 covers 14 residues. In DNA form, the CDR3 reads TGCAGTGCTAGAGCTACAGGGCTGAATTCACCCCTCCACTTT. Translating it yields CSARATGLNSPLHF.

This clonotype was recorded many times. This chain joins TRBV12-3 or TRBV12-4 and TRBJ1-1, with TRBD1 as a possible D gene (6 bases). The CDR3 is made up of 13 amino acids. Trimming left V 5 bases short and J 5 bases short, with 12 bases between. For the CDR3, the DNA is TGTGCCAGCAGTCCACTAGGGGGGACTGAAGCTTTCTTT. Amino acids: CASSPLGGTEAFF.

The CDR3 nucleotides are TGTGCCAGCAGCTTGGAGACCCCTCCAACATACGAGCAGTACTTC. It translates to CASSLETPPTYEQYF. This chain uses TRBV5-5 with TRBJ2-7; D gene uncertain. CDR3 size: 15 residues. The germline V gene encodes CDR1 SGHKS and CDR2 YYEKEE (reference sequence). V lost 0 bases and J lost 4, with 14 bases in between.

V is TRBV28 and J is TRBJ1-4; maybe TRBD1 (5 bases). Deletions cut 5 bases from V and 13 bases from J, with 20 bases between. This CDR3 is built from 14 residues. Germline assignment: CDR1 MDHEN and CDR2 SYDVKM. The CDR3 DNA reads as TGTGCCAGCAGTCCCTGGGTCCTCGGGGGAAGACTGTTTTTT. Translated, it gives CASSPWVLGGRLFF.

On this clonotype: An end of the junction differs from the germline gene, which may be a read error. The chain uses TRBV3-1 and TRBJ2-7; no clear D gene. The CDR3 totals 14 residues. Germline CDR1 is LGHDT and CDR2 is YNNKEL (reference sequence). The CDR3 reads CTSSFTGLGYEQYF. The CDR3 bases are TGTACCAGCAGCTTTACGGGTCTCGGCTACGAGCAGTACTTC.

This chain connects TRBV5-1 to TRBJ2-5, with D possibly called TRBD1 or TRBD2 (6 bases each). Germline loops: CDR1 SGHRS, CDR2 YFSETQ. The CDR3 loop spans 15 amino acids. Deletions cut 4 bases from V and 8 bases from J, with 21 bases between. As DNA, the CDR3 is TGCGCCAGCAGCGAGGGGGGAGCCCTCATCTTAACCCAGTACTTC. It encodes CASSEGGALILTQYF.